Each of the 27 T cell receptor beta chains below was sequenced from the same sample in a study of cytomegalovirus exposure and HLA in healthy donors. The study ran its PCR with 60 Vbeta and 13 Jbeta primers. Libraries were prepared by immunoSEQ multiplex PCR; TCRdb keeps only in-frame clonotypes and omits some of them. Of about 65,000 clones listed, 62% are singletons. The sample comprised PBMCs. Receptors originate from a man between 25 and 39 years old in good health and CMV-seronegative.

The chain has TRBV6-5 and TRBJ2-5; 13 bases are shared with TRBD2. The J call is doubtful: the DNA matches TRBJ2-7 better. Germline values: CDR1 MNHEY, CDR2 SVGAGI. This CDR3 is built from 15 residues. CDR3 nucleotides: TGTGCCAGCGGACTAGCGGGAGAAAGTTCCTACGAGCAGTACTTC. Translation gives CASGLAGESSYEQYF.

V usage is TRBV5-1 and J usage is TRBJ2-3; D possibly corresponds to TRBD2 (5 bases). The CDR3 consists of 14 residues. V shed 3 bases and J shed 1 base, with 9 bases lying between them. Germline V gives CDR1 SGHRS, CDR2 YFSETQ. Here the CDR3 reads CASSYLGGTDTQYF. The CDR3 DNA sequence: TGCGCCAGCAGCTATCTCGGGGGCACAGATACGCAGTATTTT.

The CDR3 protein is CASGTIQGTGELFF. CDR3 DNA: TGTGCCAGCGGAACAATACAGGGCACCGGGGAGCTGTTTTTT. The chain carries TRBV6-5 and TRBJ2-2, with D possibly being TRBD1 (6 bases). The germline V gene has CDR1 MNHEY and CDR2 SVGAGI. Trimming shortened V by 8 bases and J by 4 bases, and 14 bases separated the two germline ends. The length of the CDR3 is 14 residues.

The chain uses TRBV30 and TRBJ1-2, with TRBD1 matching over 7 bases. V dropped 1 base and J dropped 6; count of bases not matched to a gene: 5. The germline CDR1 and CDR2 sequences are GTSNPN and SVGIG (reference sequence). This CDR3 has 13 residues. This chain's CDR3 is CAWSAQGVNGYTF. The CDR3 DNA reads as TGTGCCTGGAGTGCTCAGGGGGTTAATGGCTACACCTTC.

The rearrangement links TRBV6-5 to TRBJ2-7; TRBD1 matches 8 bases. The length of the CDR3 is 15 residues. Germline V gene data show CDR1 as MNHEY and CDR2 as SVGAGI. The junction had 3 bases not matched to a gene; V was cut back by 2 bases and J by 0 bases. Here the CDR3 reads CASSYRTGSSYEQYF. In DNA form, the CDR3 reads TGTGCCAGCAGTTACCGGACAGGGAGCTCCTACGAGCAGTACTTC.

V gene TRBV5-6 combines with J gene TRBJ2-7, with 8 bases identical to TRBD1. Germline V gives CDR1 SGHDT, CDR2 YYEEEE. This CDR3 spans 12 amino acids. V lost 4 bases to trimming and J lost 6 bases; unmatched junction nucleotides: 3. The chain's CDR3 is CASSPGGREQYF. Here the CDR3 DNA reads TGTGCCAGCAGCCCAGGGGGCCGCGAGCAGTACTTC. Using reference TRBV5-6 and TRBJ2-7 for the parts outside the CDR3, the full variable domain is DAGVTQSPTHLIKTRGQQVTLRCSPKSGHDTVSWYQQALGQGPQFIFQYYEEEERQRGNFPDRFSGHQFPNYSSELNVNALLLGDSALYLCASSPGGREQYFGPGTRLTVT.

The genes are TRBV10-2 and TRBJ1-1; no clear D gene. Germline loops: CDR1 WSHSY, CDR2 SAAADI. CDR3 length: 11 residues. Trimming shortened V by 6 bases and J by 4 bases, and 6 bases separated the two germline ends. The CDR3 here is CASRQFTEAFF. The DNA of the CDR3 is TGCGCCAGCAGACAGTTCACTGAAGCTTTCTTT.

In this sample, this clone turned up once. The chain has TRBV5-1 and TRBJ1-1; D perhaps matches TRBD1 (5 bases). The CDR3 totals 18 residues. The V end lost 1 base, the J end lost 0 bases, and 19 bases lay between the germline ends. Germline CDR1 reads SGHRS; CDR2 reads YFSETQ. CDR3 DNA: TGCGCCAGCAGCTTGAAGGGAAGGGACTCGGGCATGAACACTGAAGCTTTCTTT. As protein: CASSLKGRDSGMNTEAFF.

A few counts support this clone. The chain employs TRBV10-1 and TRBJ1-6, with 7 nucleotides matching TRBD1. The CDR3 spans 15 residues. CDR1 and CDR2 (germline): WNHNN, SYGVQD (reference sequence). V was pared by 5 bases and J by 3 bases, with 4 bases of the junction left unmatched. Here the CDR3 reads CASSTGAVYNSPLHF. The DNA for the CDR3 is TGCGCCAGCAGTACAGGGGCGGTCTATAATTCACCCCTCCACTTT.

This clone was detected a few times. The chain uses TRBV7-7 and TRBJ1-1; no definite D call. CDR1 and CDR2 from the germline V gene are SSHAT and FNYEAQ (reference sequence). Between the trimmed V and J ends, which lost 5 bases and 2 bases, there was a span of 9 bases. CDR3 length equals 13 residues. DNA for the CDR3: TGTGCCAGCAGCCCGTCCACTAACACTGAAGCTTTCTTT. It translates to CASSPSTNTEAFF.

The J gene is TRBJ2-7, the V gene TRBV10-3; a weak D match, TRBD2 (5 bases). This CDR3 region has 12 residues. The germline V gene has CDR1 ENHRY and CDR2 SYGVKD. The germline V and J ends were trimmed by 3 bases and 5 bases, with 8 bases remaining between them. Here the CDR3 reads CAISDSADEQYF. The CDR3 bases are TGTGCCATCAGTGATTCAGCGGACGAGCAGTACTTC.

The chain carries TRBV19 and TRBJ1-5; maybe TRBD1 (6 bases). There are 14 residues in the CDR3. V was shortened by 4 bases and J by 4 bases, with 11 bases between the two germline ends. Germline V CDR1 and CDR2: LNHDA, SQIVND (reference sequence). The CDR3 bases are TGTGCCAGTAGTAGGCAGGGGAGTAATCAGCCCCAGCATTTT. Its translation is CASSRQGSNQPQHF.

The chain joins TRBV6-5 to TRBJ1-3; D unclear. The V end was cut by 3 bases, the J end by 7 bases, with 13 bases between. Germline CDR1 reads MNHEY; CDR2 reads SVGAGI. This CDR3 spans 14 amino acids. The CDR3 nucleotides are TGTGCCAGCAGTTATCACGGACTGGACAACACCATATATTTT. The encoded protein is CASSYHGLDNTIYF.

In DNA, the CDR3 is TGTGCCAGCAGTTCAGACAGGGGTGGAACTGAAGCTTTCTTT. Encoded protein: CASSSDRGGTEAFF. This rearrangement joins TRBV6-5 to TRBJ1-1; TRBD1 agrees at 8 bases. The CDR3 consists of 14 residues. With 4 bases clipped from V and 5 bases from J, the junction kept 6 bases outside the gene matches. Germline assignment: CDR1 MNHEY and CDR2 SVGAGI.

V and J are TRBV6-5 and TRBJ1-2; D is uncertain. Per germline, CDR1 MNHEY and CDR2 SVGAGI. The CDR3 loop spans 14 amino acids. Trimming shortened V by 0 bases and J by 2 bases, and 7 bases separated the two germline ends. CDR3 sequence reads: CASSYSSVNYGYTF. The CDR3 coding sequence is TGTGCCAGCAGTTACTCTTCTGTGAACTATGGCTACACCTTC.

In its sample, this clone was seen a few times. The chain recombines TRBV7-9 with TRBJ2-5, with D maybe TRBD1 (5 bases). This CDR3 region has 14 residues. CDR1 and CDR2 from the germline V gene are SEHNR and FQNEAQ (reference sequence). The germline V and J ends were trimmed by 1 base and 2 bases, with 8 bases remaining between them. CDR3: CASSLGTSQETQYF. The DNA for the CDR3 is TGTGCCAGCAGCTTAGGGACATCTCAAGAGACCCAGTACTTC.

J is TRBJ1-1 and V is TRBV19; no clear D. The CDR3 runs to 15 residues. The germline V gene has CDR1 LNHDA and CDR2 SQIVND (reference sequence). V lost 5 bases, J lost 5 bases, and 18 bases lay in between. CDR3 in amino acids: CASSLTDGSYTEAFF. The CDR3 nucleotides are TGTGCCAGTAGTCTCACCGATGGTTCCTATACTGAAGCTTTCTTT.

The chain couples TRBV5-1 to TRBJ2-1; 15 bases match TRBD2. This CDR3 has 15 residues. Germline V CDR1 and CDR2: SGHRS, YFSETQ. Losses at the gene ends were 3 bases for V and 10 bases for J; bases not matched to a gene: 5. The CDR3 DNA reads TGCGCCAGCAGCTCTGGGACTAGCGGGGGGCGGGAGCAGTTCTTC. It specifies CASSSGTSGGREQFF.

The chain combines TRBV5-6 with TRBJ2-7, with 9 positions matching TRBD1. The V gene end was trimmed by 7 bases and the J gene end by 3 bases; junction bases not matched to a gene: 8. The CDR3 length is 14 residues. The germline V gene has CDR1 SGHDT and CDR2 YYEEEE. This CDR3 is CASGPTGGLYEQYF. CDR3 sequence (DNA): TGTGCCAGCGGACCCACAGGGGGCCTCTACGAGCAGTACTTC. Full variable domain (missing parts from reference TRBV5-6 and TRBJ2-7): DAGVTQSPTHLIKTRGQQVTLRCSPKSGHDTVSWYQQALGQGPQFIFQYYEEEERQRGNFPDRFSGHQFPNYSSELNVNALLLGDSALYLCASGPTGGLYEQYFGPGTRLTVT.

In nucleotides, the CDR3 is TGTGCCAGCAGTGACGATCGTTCAGCGGTAGAGCAGTTCTTC. It codes for CASSDDRSAVEQFF. The gene calls are TRBV25-1 and TRBJ2-1, with D possibly matching TRBD2 (5 bases). Trimming stripped 3 bases from V and 10 bases from J, with 16 bases between. This CDR3 region has 14 residues. From germline, CDR1 is MGHDK and CDR2 SYGVNS.

This clone was picked up a small number of times. This chain links TRBV5-1 with TRBJ1-6, with D possibly matching TRBD1 (6 bases). Trimming took 0 bases from V and 4 from J, leaving 11 bases between them. This CDR3 comprises 16 residues. Looked up from germline, CDR1 is SGHRS and CDR2 is YFSETQ. The CDR3 bases are TGCGCCAGCAGCTTGGGCAGGGGAATATATAATTCACCCCTCCACTTT. Its translation: CASSLGRGIYNSPLHF.

The rearrangement joins TRBV2 to TRBJ2-5; TRBD1 might be the D (7 bases). The length of the CDR3 is 17 residues. Looked up from germline, CDR1 is SNHLY and CDR2 is FYNNEI. V shed 6 bases and J shed 4 bases, with 24 bases lying between them. This CDR3 is CASRRRGQLNFGETQYF. CDR3 sequence (DNA): TGTGCCAGCAGGCGGCGGGGACAGCTGAACTTCGGAGAGACCCAGTACTTC.

The rearrangement joins TRBV15 to TRBJ1-4, with 8 positions matching TRBD1. CDR1 and CDR2 from the germline V gene are LNHNV and YYDKDF (reference sequence). The CDR3 extends over 14 amino acids. The trim removed 3 bases at V and 8 bases at J, leaving 5 bases unmatched. CDR3 sequence reads: CATSRETGGEKLFF. In DNA, the CDR3 is TGTGCCACCAGCAGGGAAACAGGGGGAGAAAAACTGTTTTTT.

This clone was seen a handful of times. The chain joins TRBV10-3 to TRBJ2-7, with TRBD2 identical over 8 bases. Germline V gene sequence: CDR1 ENHRY, CDR2 SYGVKD. Trimming took 11 bases from V and 0 from J; bases not matched to a gene: 9. The CDR3 contains 14 residues. Here the CDR3 reads CAVKTGGSSYEQYF. For the CDR3, the DNA is TGTGCCGTTAAAACGGGGGGGAGCTCCTACGAGCAGTACTTC.

In its sample, this clone was seen a few times. V and J are TRBV11-2 and TRBJ2-7; weak D call: TRBD1 (6 bases). Looked up from germline, CDR1 is SGHAT and CDR2 is FQNNGV. Trimming removed 2 bases at V and 7 bases at J, with 15 bases between. This CDR3 has 14 residues. CDR3 loop: CASSLSTGSWEQYF. CDR3 coding DNA: TGTGCCAGCAGCTTATCGACAGGTAGCTGGGAGCAGTACTTC. Based on the CDR3 plus reference TRBV11-2 and TRBJ2-7, the full variable domain is EAGVAQSPRYKIIEKRQSVAFWCNPISGHATLYWYQQILGQGPKLLIQFQNNGVVDDSQLPKDRFSAERLKGVDSTLKIQPAKLEDSAVYLCASSLSTGSWEQYFGPGTRLTVT.

This clone was recorded only once. V and J are TRBV19 and TRBJ2-2; TRBD1 aligns across 9 bases. The CDR3 sequence is 13 residues long. Germline V gene data show CDR1 as LNHDA and CDR2 as SQIVND (reference sequence). V shed 10 bases and J 5 bases; nucleotides not matched to a gene: 5. The CDR3 reads CAIQTGGTGELFF. CDR3 sequence (DNA): TGTGCCATCCAGACAGGGGGGACCGGGGAGCTGTTTTTT. Based on the CDR3 plus reference TRBV19 and TRBJ2-2, the full variable domain is DGGITQSPKYLFRKEGQNVTLSCEQNLNHDAMYWYRQDPGQGLRLIYYSQIVNDFQKGDIAEGYSVSREKKESFPLTVTSAQKNPTAFYLCAIQTGGTGELFFGEGSRLTVL.

The chain employs TRBV7-9 and TRBJ1-1; D is unresolved. Trimming pared 5 bases from V and 1 base from J, leaving 17 bases between. CDR1 and CDR2 (germline): SEHNR, FQNEAQ (reference sequence). This CDR3 has 16 amino acids. The chain's CDR3 is CASSPPARQPNTEAFF. CDR3 nucleotide sequence: TGTGCCAGCAGCCCACCCGCCCGACAACCGAACACTGAAGCTTTCTTT. Full variable domain (missing parts from reference TRBV7-9 and TRBJ1-1): DTGVSQNPRHKITKRGQNVTFRCDPISEHNRLYWYRQTLGQGPEFLTYFQNEAQLEKSRLLSDRFSAERPKGSFSTLEIQRTEQGDSAMYLCASSPPARQPNTEAFFGQGTRLTVV.